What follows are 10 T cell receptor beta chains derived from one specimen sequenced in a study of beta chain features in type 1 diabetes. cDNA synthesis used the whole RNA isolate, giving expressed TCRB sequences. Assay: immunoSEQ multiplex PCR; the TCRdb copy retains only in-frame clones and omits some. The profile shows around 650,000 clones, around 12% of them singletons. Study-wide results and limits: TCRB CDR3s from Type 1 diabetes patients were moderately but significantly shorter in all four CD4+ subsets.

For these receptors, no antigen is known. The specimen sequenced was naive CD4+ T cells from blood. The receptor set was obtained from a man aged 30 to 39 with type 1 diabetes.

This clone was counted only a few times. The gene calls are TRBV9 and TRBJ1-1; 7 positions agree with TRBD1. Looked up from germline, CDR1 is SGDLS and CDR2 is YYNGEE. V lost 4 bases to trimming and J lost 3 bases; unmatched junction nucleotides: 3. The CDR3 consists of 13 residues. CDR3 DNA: TGTGCCAGCAGCAATACAGGGGACACTGAAGCTTTCTTT. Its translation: CASSNTGDTEAFF.

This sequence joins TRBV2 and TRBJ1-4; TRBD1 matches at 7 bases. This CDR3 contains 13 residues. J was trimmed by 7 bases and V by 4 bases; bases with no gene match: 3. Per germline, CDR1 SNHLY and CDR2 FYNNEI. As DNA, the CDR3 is TGTGCCAGCAGTGTCCAGGGGGGTGAAAAACTGTTTTTT. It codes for CASSVQGGEKLFF.

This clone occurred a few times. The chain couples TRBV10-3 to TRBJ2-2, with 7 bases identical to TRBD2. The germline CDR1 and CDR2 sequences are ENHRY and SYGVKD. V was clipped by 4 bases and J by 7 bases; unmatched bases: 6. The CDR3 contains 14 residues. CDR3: CAISVASGHGELFF. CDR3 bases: TGTGCCATCAGTGTGGCTAGCGGCCACGGGGAGCTGTTTTTT.

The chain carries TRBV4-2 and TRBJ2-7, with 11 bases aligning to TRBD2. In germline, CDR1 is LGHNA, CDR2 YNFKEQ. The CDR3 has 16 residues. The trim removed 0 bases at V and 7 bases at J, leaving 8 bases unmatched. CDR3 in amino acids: CASSQEGATSGDEQYF. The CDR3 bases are TGTGCCAGCAGCCAAGAAGGGGCGACTAGCGGGGATGAGCAGTACTTC.

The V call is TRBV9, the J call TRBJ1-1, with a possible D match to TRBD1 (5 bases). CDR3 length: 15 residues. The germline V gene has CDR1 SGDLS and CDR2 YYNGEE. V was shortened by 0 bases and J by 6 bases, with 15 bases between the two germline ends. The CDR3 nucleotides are TGTGCCAGCAGCGTAGGCGGACAAGGGGAATCTGAAGCTTTCTTT. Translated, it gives CASSVGGQGESEAFF.

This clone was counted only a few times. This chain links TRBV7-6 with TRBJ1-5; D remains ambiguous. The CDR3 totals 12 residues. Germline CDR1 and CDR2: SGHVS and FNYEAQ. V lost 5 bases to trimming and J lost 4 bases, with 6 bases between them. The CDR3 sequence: CASSDYNQPQHF. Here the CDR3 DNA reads TGTGCCAGCAGCGACTATAATCAGCCCCAGCATTTT.

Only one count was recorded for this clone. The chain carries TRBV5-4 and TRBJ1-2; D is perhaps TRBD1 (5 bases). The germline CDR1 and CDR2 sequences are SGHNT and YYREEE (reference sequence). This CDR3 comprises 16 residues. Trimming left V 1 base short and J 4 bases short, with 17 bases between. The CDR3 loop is CASSLLERQIRYGYTF. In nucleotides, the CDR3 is TGTGCCAGCAGCTTGTTAGAACGACAGATCCGCTATGGCTACACCTTC.

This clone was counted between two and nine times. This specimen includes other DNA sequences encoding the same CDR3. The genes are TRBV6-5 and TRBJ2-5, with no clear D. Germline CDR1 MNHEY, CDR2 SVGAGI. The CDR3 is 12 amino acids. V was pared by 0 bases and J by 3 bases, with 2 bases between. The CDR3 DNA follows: TGTGCCAGCAGTTACTCAAAAGAGACCCAGTACTTC. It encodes CASSYSKETQYF.

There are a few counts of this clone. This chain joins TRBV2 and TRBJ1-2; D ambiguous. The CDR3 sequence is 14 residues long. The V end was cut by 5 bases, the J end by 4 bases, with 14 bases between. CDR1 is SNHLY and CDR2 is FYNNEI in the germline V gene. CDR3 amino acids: CASSYTGSTYGYTF. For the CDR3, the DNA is TGTGCCAGCAGTTATACTGGGTCTACCTATGGCTACACCTTC.

CDR3 protein: CASSLITVYEQYF. The CDR3 bases are TGTGCCAGCAGCTTAATAACAGTATACGAGCAGTACTTC. This rearrangement joins TRBV13 to TRBJ2-7; D is unresolved. V was shortened by 2 bases and J by 4 bases, with 9 bases between the two germline ends. Germline CDR1 and CDR2: PRHDT and FYEKMQ (reference sequence). The CDR3 is 13 residues long.